The entry below gives a single TCR beta chain sequence along with its context. Generated by immunoSEQ multiplex PCR, the TCRdb table keeps only in-frame clones and is missing some. The table includes roughly 60,000 clones, 80% to 90% detected once. The data were taken from a study of technical replicates of blood from a handful of donors. Sequencing was performed on PBMCs. The clonotype was recovered from a human donor in good health. Some clones in this sample may be carry-over from other donors' samples.

Written as DNA, the CDR3 is TGCGCCAGCAGCTTTCAGGGTACGGACTCACCCCTCCACTTT. It is translated as CASSFQGTDSPLHF. The genes are TRBV5-1 and TRBJ1-6; possibly TRBD1 for D (5 bases). The CDR3 spans 14 residues. Trimming pared 2 bases from V and 10 bases from J, leaving 13 bases between. Germline V CDR1 and CDR2: SGHRS, YFSETQ.